This T cell receptor (beta chain) was sequenced in a study of cytomegalovirus exposure and HLA in healthy donors. The PCR employed 60 Vbeta primers together with 13 Jbeta primers. Profiled with immunoSEQ multiplex PCR; TCRdb holds only in-frame clones, not every one. This table has around 140,000 clones, about three quarters appearing once. Germline V gene sequence: CDR1 SGDLS, CDR2 YYNGEE. This CDR3 spans 15 amino acids. Trimming removed 0 bases at V and 4 bases at J, with 11 bases between. This chain connects TRBV9 to TRBJ1-3, with D possibly TRBD1 on 5 matching bases. This TCR was recovered from a male donor in good health and CMV-seronegative. The material sequenced was PBMCs. The DNA for the CDR3 is TGTGCCAGCAGCGTAGAGTCAGGGAGGGGAAACACCATATATTTT. Its protein is CASSVESGRGNTIYF.